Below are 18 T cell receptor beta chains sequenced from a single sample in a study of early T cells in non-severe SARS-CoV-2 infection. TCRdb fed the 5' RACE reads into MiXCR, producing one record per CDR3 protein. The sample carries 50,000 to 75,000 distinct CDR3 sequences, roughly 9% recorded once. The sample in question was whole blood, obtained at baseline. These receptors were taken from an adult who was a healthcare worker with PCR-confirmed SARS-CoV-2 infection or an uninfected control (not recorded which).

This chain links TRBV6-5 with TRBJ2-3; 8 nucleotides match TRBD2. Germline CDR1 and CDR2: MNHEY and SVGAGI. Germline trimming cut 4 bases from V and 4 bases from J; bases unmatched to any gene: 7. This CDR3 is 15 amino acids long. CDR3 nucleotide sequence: TGTGCCAGCAGTTTTCAGCGGGAGCCCCCAGATACGCAGTATTTT. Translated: CASSFQREPPDTQYF.

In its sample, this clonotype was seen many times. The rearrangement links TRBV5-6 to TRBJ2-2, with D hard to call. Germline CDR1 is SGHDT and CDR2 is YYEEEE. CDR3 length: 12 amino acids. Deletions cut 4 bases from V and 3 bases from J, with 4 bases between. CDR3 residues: CASSRDTGELFF. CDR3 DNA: TGTGCCAGCAGCAGGGACACCGGGGAGCTGTTTTTT.

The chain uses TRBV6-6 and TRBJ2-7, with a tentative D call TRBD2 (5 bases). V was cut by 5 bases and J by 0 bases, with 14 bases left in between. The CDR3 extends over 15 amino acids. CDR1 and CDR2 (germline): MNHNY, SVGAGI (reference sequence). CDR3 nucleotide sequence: TGTGCCAGCAGTGGTTTACTAGAAAGCTCCTACGAGCAGTACTTC. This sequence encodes CASSGLLESSYEQYF.

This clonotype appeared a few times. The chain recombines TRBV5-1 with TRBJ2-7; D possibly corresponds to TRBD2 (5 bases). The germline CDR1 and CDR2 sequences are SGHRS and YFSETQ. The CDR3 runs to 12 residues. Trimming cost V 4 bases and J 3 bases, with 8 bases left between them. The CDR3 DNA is TGCGCCAGCAGCACGGGGTACTACGAGCAGTACTTC. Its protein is CASSTGYYEQYF.

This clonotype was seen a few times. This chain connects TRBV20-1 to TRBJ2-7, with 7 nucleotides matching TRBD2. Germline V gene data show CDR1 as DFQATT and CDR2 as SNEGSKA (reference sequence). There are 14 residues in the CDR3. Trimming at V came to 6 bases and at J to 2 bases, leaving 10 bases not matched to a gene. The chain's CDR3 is CSAQLAQGAYEQYF. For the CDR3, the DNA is TGCAGTGCCCAACTAGCGCAAGGGGCCTACGAGCAGTACTTC.

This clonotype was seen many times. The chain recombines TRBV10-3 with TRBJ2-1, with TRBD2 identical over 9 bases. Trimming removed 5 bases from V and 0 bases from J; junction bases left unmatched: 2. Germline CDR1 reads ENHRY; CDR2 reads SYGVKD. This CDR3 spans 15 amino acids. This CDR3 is CAISRSGSSYNEQFF. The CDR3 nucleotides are TGTGCCATCAGTCGTAGCGGGAGCTCCTACAATGAGCAGTTCTTC.

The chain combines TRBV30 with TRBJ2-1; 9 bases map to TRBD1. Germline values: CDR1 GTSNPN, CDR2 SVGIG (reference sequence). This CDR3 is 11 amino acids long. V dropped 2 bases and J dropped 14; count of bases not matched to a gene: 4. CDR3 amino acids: CAWSHRDREFF. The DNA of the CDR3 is TGTGCCTGGAGTCACCGGGACAGGGAGTTCTTC.

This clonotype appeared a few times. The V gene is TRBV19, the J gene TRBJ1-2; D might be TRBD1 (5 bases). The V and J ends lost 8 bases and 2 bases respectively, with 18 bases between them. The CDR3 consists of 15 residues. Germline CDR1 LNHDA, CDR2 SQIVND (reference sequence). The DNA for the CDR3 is TGTGCCAGTGCAATCTCCGGGACGGGCAACTATGGCTACACCTTC. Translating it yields CASAISGTGNYGYTF.

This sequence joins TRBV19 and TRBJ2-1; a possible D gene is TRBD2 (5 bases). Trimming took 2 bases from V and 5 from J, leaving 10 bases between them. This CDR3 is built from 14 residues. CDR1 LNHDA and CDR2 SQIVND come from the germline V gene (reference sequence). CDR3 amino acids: CASSIIAPNNEQFF. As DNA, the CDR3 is TGTGCCAGTAGTATAATAGCGCCTAACAATGAGCAGTTCTTC.

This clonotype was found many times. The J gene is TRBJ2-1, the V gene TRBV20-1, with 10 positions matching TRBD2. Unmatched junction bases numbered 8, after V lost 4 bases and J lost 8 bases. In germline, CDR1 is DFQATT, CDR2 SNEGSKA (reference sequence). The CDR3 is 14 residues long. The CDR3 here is CSANSGRKTDEQFF. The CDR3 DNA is TGCAGTGCTAATAGCGGGAGGAAGACGGATGAGCAGTTCTTC.

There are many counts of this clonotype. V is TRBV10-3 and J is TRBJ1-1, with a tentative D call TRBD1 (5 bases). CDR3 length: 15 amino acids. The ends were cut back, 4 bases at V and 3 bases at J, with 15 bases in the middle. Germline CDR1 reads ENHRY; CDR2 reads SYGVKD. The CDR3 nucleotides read TGTGCCATCAGTGGTACTGCGGGGGGTTACACTGAAGCTTTCTTT. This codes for CAISGTAGGYTEAFF.

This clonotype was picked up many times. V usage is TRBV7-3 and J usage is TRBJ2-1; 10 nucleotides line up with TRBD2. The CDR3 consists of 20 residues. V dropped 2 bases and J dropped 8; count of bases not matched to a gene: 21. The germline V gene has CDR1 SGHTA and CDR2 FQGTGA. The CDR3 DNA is TGTGCCAGCAGCTTACCTCTAGAAGGCGAACCGGGACTAGCGTCCCATGAGCAGTTCTTC. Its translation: CASSLPLEGEPGLASHEQFF.

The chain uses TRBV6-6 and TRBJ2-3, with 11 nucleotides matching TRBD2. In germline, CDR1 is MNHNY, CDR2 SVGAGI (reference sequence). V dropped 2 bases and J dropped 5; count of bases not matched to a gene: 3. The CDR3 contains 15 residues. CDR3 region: CASSYLAGGGDTQYF. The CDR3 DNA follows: TGTGCCAGCAGTTACCTAGCGGGAGGTGGAGATACGCAGTATTTT.

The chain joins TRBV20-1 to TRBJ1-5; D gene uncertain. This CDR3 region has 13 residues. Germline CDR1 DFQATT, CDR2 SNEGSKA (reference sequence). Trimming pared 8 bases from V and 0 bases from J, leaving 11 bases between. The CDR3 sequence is CSTRRSSNQPQHF. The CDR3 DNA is TGCAGTACCCGGAGATCTAGCAATCAGCCCCAGCATTTT.

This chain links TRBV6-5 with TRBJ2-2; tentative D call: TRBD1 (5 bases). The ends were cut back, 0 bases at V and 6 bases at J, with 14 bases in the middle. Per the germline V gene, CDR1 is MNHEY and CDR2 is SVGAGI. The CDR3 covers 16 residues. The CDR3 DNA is TGTGCCAGCAGTTACTCGAGGCTAGGGGCCTCCGGGGAGCTGTTTTTT. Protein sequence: CASSYSRLGASGELFF.

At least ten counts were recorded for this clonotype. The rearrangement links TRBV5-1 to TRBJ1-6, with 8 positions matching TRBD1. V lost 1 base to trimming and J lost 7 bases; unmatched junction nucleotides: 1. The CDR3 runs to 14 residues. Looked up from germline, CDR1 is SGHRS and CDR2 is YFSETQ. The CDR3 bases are TGCGCCAGCAGCTTGCGACAGGGGAATTCACCCCTCCACTTT. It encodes CASSLRQGNSPLHF.

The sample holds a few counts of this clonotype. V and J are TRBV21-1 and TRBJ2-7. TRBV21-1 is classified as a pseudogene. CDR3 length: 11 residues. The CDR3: CASSERGQQYF. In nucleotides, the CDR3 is TGTGCCAGCAGTGAACGTGGGCAGCAGTACTTC.

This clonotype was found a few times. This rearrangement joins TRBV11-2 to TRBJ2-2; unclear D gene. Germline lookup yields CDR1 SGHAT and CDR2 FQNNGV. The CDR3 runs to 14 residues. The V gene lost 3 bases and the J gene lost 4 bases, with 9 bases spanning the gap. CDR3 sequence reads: CASSFNSPTGELFF. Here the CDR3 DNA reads TGTGCCAGCAGCTTCAATAGCCCCACCGGGGAGCTGTTTTTT. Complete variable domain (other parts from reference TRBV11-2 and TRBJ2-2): EAGVAQSPRYKIIEKRQSVAFWCNPISGHATLYWYQQILGQGPKLLIQFQNNGVVDDSQLPKDRFSAERLKGVDSTLKIQPAKLEDSAVYLCASSFNSPTGELFFGEGSRLTVL.